This T cell receptor beta chain is from a study of CD8 T cells in Susac syndrome. Random-hexamer reverse transcription was applied to roughly 0.5 to 1 ug RNA. TCR beta CDR3 was amplified by immunoSEQ covering 54 Vbeta and 13 Jbeta. In TCRdb, the immunoSEQ multiplex PCR reads were re-called with MiXCR into one record per CDR3 protein. The sample lists about 300,000 distinct CDR3 sequences, about 85% occurring once. In germline, CDR1 is MNHEY, CDR2 SMNVEV (reference sequence). V gave up 6 bases and J gave up 0 bases, with 12 bases separating them. The CDR3 spans 14 residues. This sequence was found in a human donor with multiple sclerosis. The chain links TRBV27 to TRBJ2-7; weak D call: TRBD2 (6 bases). Sequenced: CD8+ T cells from PBMCs. The CDR3 loop is CASRGTGSSYEQYF. In DNA form, the CDR3 reads TGTGCCAGCAGGGGGACTGGGAGCTCCTACGAGCAGTACTTC.